A single sample is the source of the 6 T cell receptor beta chains below, sequenced in a study of CD4 T cells in lung cancer (dated by TCRdb to the late 2010s). For over ten days, PBMCs were stimulated with mutant 27-mer peptides together with IL21, IL7, IL15 and IL2, and afterward were restimulated with peptide-pulsed autologous B cells. After restimulation with peptide-pulsed B cells, live IFNgamma-secreting T cells were sorted by cytokine capture on a FACS Aria2. Sorted cells were expanded for roughly 12 to 20 days at limiting dilution, with approximately 3 or 10 cells per well, using irradiated allogeneic PBMCs, phytohemagglutinin and IL2. The library was produced with the immunoSEQ multiplex PCR assay. The clones in this table, taken by TCRdb from immuneACCESS, are in-frame only. Not every clone is retained; where verified, under half of the shortfall comes from an unresolved V gene, and the cause of the rest is unknown. The sample table lists 1,500 to 2,000 clones, 70% to 85% of them with a count of one. Together, the top ten hold 5.8% of the sample.

Which antigens these TCRs recognize remains unknown. The sample was a CD4+ T cell line or clone grown in culture. The receptors originated from a woman in her fifties or sixties with non-small cell lung cancer. Some clones in this sample may be carry-over from other donors' samples.

This chain joins TRBV2 and TRBJ2-3, with D hard to call. The CDR3 runs 16 residues. CDR1 is SNHLY, CDR2 FYNNEI, per germline. Trimming removed 0 bases at V and 0 bases at J, with 10 bases between. This CDR3 is CASSEAPSTSTDTQYF. The CDR3 DNA follows: TGTGCCAGCAGTGAAGCGCCCAGCACTAGCACAGATACGCAGTATTTT.

The CDR3 loop is CASSDLPGQKYGYTF. The CDR3 DNA reads TGTGCCAGCAGTGACCTTCCGGGCCAAAAATATGGCTACACCTTC. The chain couples TRBV6-4 to TRBJ1-2; no firm D call. The CDR3 extends over 15 amino acids. V was pared by 2 bases and J by 5 bases, with 15 bases between. Germline V lookup: CDR1 MRHNA, CDR2 SNTAGT.

V is TRBV5-8 and J is TRBJ2-1; D might be TRBD2 (6 bases). The CDR3 is 15 amino acids. Trimming cost V 1 base and J 4 bases, with 12 bases left between them. The V gene's germline CDR1 is SGHTS and CDR2 YDEGEE. In DNA form, the CDR3 reads TGTGCCAGCAGCTTGCAGGGAGGCTCTTACAATGAGCAGTTCTTC. This translates into CASSLQGGSYNEQFF.

The chain combines TRBV4-3 with TRBJ1-3; 10 bases line up with TRBD1. The CDR3 is 20 residues long. From germline, CDR1 is LGHNA and CDR2 YSLEER. V dropped 0 bases and J dropped 4; count of bases not matched to a gene: 15. The CDR3 nucleotides read TGCGCCAGCAGCCAAGATTGGCGGGACAGGGGTAATGTAAAGGGAAACACCATATATTTT. This encodes CASSQDWRDRGNVKGNTIYF.

This rearrangement joins TRBV6-4 to TRBJ1-2; D might be TRBD1 (5 bases). The CDR3 covers 13 residues. Trimming cost V 1 base and J 6 bases, with 9 bases left between them. Germline CDR1 and CDR2: MRHNA and SNTAGT. The CDR3 loop is CASSDWAGNGYTF. As DNA, the CDR3 is TGTGCCAGCAGTGACTGGGCAGGGAATGGCTACACCTTC.

CDR3 DNA: TGTGCCAGCTCAAAACAGGCCGCGGGGAACACCATATATTTT. Amino acid sequence: CASSKQAAGNTIYF. The V and J genes are TRBV14 and TRBJ1-3, with D maybe TRBD1 (5 bases). Germline CDR1 SGHDN, CDR2 FVKESK. The CDR3 sequence is 14 residues long. The V end was cut by 8 bases, the J end by 7 bases, with 18 bases between.